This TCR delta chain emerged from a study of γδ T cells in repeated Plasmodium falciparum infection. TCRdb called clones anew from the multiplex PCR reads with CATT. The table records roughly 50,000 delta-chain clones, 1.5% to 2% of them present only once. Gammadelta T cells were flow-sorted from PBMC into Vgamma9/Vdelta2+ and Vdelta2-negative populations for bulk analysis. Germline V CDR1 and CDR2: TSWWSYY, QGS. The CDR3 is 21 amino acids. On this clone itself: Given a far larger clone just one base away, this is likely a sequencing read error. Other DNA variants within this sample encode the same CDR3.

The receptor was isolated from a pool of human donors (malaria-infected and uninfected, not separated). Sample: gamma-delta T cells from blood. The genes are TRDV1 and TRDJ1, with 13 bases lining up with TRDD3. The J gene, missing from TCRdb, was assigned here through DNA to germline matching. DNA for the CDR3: TGCGCTCTTGGGGAATTCAGACCCAGGTACTGGGGGATACGGGGCACCGATAAACTCATCTTT. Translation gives CALGEFRPRYWGIRGTDKLIF.